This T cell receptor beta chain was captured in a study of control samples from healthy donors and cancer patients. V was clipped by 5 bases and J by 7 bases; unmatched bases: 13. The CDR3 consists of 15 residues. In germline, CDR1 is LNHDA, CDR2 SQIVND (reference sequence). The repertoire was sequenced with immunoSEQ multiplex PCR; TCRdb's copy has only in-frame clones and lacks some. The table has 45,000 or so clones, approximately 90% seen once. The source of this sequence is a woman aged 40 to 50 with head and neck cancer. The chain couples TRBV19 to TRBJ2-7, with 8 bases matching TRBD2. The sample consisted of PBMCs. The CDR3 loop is CASSPPGLEVREQYF. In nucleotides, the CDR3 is TGTGCCAGTAGTCCACCGGGACTAGAGGTTCGGGAGCAGTACTTC.